This record concerns one T cell receptor beta chain sequence. From germline, CDR1 is SGHNT and CDR2 YYREEE (reference sequence). The V end lost 4 bases, the J end lost 4 bases, and 17 bases lay between the germline ends. The CDR3 totals 15 residues. This sample is drawn from a study of blood T cell repertoires in COVID-19. Assignments of participants to cohorts depended upon their own reported clinical history. The study counted Cohort 3 donors as recovered given two negative PCRs, clearance, or symptom resolution. Methods used by the authors: By means of reference gene primer amplification, nucleated cell counts were estimated. The table came from immunoSEQ multiplex PCR; TCRdb's copy has only in-frame clones and leaves some out. That table supplies the V and J calls and clone size; D and trimming were determined from the DNA. The table records hundreds of thousands of clones, more than 70% of them present only once.

V usage is TRBV5-4 and J usage is TRBJ1-1; TRBD1 is a possible D gene (6 bases). Sequenced material: PBMCs or T cells enriched from blood (not recorded which). The TCR sequence derives from a woman aged 45-65 years who had recovered from COVID-19. The CDR3: CASSRIQGIGTEAFF. DNA of the CDR3: TGTGCCAGCAGCCGCATACAGGGTATCGGCACTGAAGCTTTCTTT.